The rows below give T cell receptor beta chains drawn from one sample of a study of T-cell memory formation after mild COVID-19. One entry per CDR3 protein results from TCRdb running MiXCR on the 5' RACE reads. The sample gives around 370,000 distinct CDR3 sequences, around 21% of which show up once; around 12% is in the top ten. Sequencing was done on a sample of PBMCs or a T cell subset sorted from them (not recorded which). The receptors were gathered from an adult woman who had mild COVID-19 (a few samples of this study predate the infection). Cell type and time point are not known. Both conserved end residues are part of each CDR3. The order of the fields is D gene, J gene, V gene, clone size, CDR3 DNA, CDR3 protein. The D gene is left open where the match is weak. Clone size is shown for a subset of rows, as once, few, many or a class of expanded clone.

- TRBJ2-5 TRBV29-1 once TGCAGCGCGAGGGTGTCCTTCGGTGAGACCCAGTACTTC CSARVSFGETQYF
- TRBJ2-1 TRBV6-5 few TGTGCCAGCAGTTACAAGGGGGGAAGCTACAATGAGCAGTTCTTC CASSYKGGSYNEQFF
TRBD1 TRBJ1-1 TRBV6-5 - TGTGCCAGCAGCCACCACAGGGGGGGAATGGAAACTGAAGCTTTCTTT CASSHHRGGMETEAFF
- TRBJ2-7 TRBV20-1 many TGCAGTGCTAGAGTGGCCTCGGGGACCTACGAGCAGTACTTC CSARVASGTYEQYF
TRBD1 TRBJ2-7 TRBV5-1 few TGCGCCAGCAGCCCGCGGGACAGGGTGGACGAGCAGTACTTC CASSPRDRVDEQYF
- TRBJ2-5 TRBV12-3/TRBV12-4 few TGTGCCAGCAGTTTTCGGTACCAAGAGACCCAGTACTTC CASSFRYQETQYF
- TRBJ1-2 TRBV2 - TGTGCCAGGGTTATCAACTATGGCTACACCTTC CARVINYGYTF
TRBD2 TRBJ2-5 TRBV7-9 few TGTGCCAGCAGCTTAGCGGGGACTAGCGGGGGACAAGAGACCCAGTACTTC CASSLAGTSGGQETQYF
- TRBJ2-5 TRBV7-6 - TGTGCCAGCAGCTTAAAGACGGTCCTTGAGACCCAGTACTTC CASSLKTVLETQYF
- TRBJ2-5 TRBV5-4 - TGTGCCAGCAGCTCGGGACTTCCCGGTGGTGAGACCCAGTACTTC CASSSGLPGGETQYF
TRBD1 TRBJ1-1 TRBV7-2 - TGTGCCAGCAGCGGGACAGGGCGCACTGAAGCTTTCTTT CASSGTGRTEAFF
- TRBJ1-5 TRBV24-1 - TGTGCCACCAGTGGGAGGGATCAGCCCCAGCATTTT CATSGRDQPQHF
- TRBJ1-1 TRBV5-1 - TGCGCCAGCAGCTTGGAAAGGGCTGAAGCTTTCTTT CASSLERAEAFF
- TRBJ2-1 TRBV7-2 - TGTGCCAGCAGCTTAAGTACTGGACGAGCGGGGCAGTTCTTC CASSLSTGRAGQFF
TRBD2 TRBJ2-5 TRBV4-2 - TGTGCCAGCAGCCAAGACGTAATCGCGGGGGGGCGAGAGACCCAGTACTTC CASSQDVIAGGRETQYF
- TRBJ1-2 TRBV5-6 - TGTGCCAGCAGCTTGGGCGGACAGAGGTATGGCTACACCTTC CASSLGGQRYGYTF
TRBD2 TRBJ2-1 TRBV7-9 few TGTGCCAGCGGACTAGCTTACAATGAGCAGTTCTTC CASGLAYNEQFF
- TRBJ2-5 TRBV7-8 few TGTGCCAGCAGCTTAGCGGGACGTTTGCGGGAGACCCAGTACTTC CASSLAGRLRETQYF
TRBD1 TRBJ2-7 TRBV20-1 few TGCAGTGCTCAATCCACCGGGACAGGGACCTACGAGCAGTACTTC CSAQSTGTGTYEQYF
- TRBJ2-3 TRBV13 few TGTGCCAGCAGGCCCCTTTCAGGGTCAGATACGCAGTATTTT CASRPLSGSDTQYF
TRBD2 TRBJ2-1 TRBV6-5 - TGTGCCAGCAGTTCTAGCGGGAACTACAATGAGCAGTTCTTC CASSSSGNYNEQFF
- TRBJ2-3 TRBV12-3/TRBV12-4 - TGTGCCAGCAGTTCTTGGTCAGATACGCAGTATTTT CASSSWSDTQYF
TRBD1 TRBJ2-1 TRBV7-9 - TGTGCCAGCAGCAACGGACAGGGGACTGGCAATGAGCAGTTCTTC CASSNGQGTGNEQFF